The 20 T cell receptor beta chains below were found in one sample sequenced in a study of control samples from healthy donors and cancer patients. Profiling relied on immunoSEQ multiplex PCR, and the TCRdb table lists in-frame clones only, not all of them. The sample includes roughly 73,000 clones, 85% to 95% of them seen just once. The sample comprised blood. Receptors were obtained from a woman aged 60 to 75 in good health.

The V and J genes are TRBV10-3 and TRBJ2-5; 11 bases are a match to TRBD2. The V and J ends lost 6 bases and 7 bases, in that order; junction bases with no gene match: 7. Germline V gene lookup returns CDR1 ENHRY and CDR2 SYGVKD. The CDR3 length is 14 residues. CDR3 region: CAIRGTSGGGTQYF. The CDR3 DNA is TGTGCCATCAGGGGGACTAGCGGAGGGGGGACCCAGTACTTC.

The CDR3 protein is CASSLGESPLHF. CDR3 nucleotides: TGTGCCAGCAGTTTGGGGGAGTCACCCCTCCACTTT. V and J are TRBV12-3 or TRBV12-4 and TRBJ1-6; maybe TRBD1 (5 bases). The V end was cut by 3 bases, the J end by 10 bases, with 7 bases between. CDR3 length: 12 residues.

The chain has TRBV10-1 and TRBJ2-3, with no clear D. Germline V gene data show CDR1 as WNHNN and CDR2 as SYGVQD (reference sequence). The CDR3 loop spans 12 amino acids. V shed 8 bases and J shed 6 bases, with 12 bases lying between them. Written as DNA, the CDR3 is TGCGCCAGCTCCGCACAAAGGGATACGCAGTATTTT. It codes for CASSAQRDTQYF.

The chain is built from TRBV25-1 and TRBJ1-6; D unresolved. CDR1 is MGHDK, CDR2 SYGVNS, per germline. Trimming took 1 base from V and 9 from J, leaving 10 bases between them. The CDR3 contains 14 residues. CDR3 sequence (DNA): TGTGCCAGCAGTGAATCTGGCGGAGTTTCACCCCTCCACTTT. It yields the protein CASSESGGVSPLHF.

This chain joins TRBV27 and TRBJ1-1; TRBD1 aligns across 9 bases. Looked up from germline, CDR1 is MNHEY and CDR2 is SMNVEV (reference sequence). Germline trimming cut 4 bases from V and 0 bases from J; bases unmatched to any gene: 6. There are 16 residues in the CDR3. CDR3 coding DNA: TGTGCCAGCAGTTCACAGGGGGCCAAGGTGAACACTGAAGCTTTCTTT. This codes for CASSSQGAKVNTEAFF.

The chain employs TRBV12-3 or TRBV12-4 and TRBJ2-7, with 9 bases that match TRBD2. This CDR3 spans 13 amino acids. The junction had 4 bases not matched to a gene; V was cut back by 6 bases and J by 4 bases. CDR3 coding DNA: TGTGCCAGCAGGGGTAGCGGGAGTTACGAGCAGTACTTC. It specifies CASRGSGSYEQYF.

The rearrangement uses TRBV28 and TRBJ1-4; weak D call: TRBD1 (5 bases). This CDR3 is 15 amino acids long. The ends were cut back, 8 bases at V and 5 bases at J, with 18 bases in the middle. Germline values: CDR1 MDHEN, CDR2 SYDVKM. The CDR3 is CASGPSDKLNEKLFF. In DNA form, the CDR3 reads TGTGCCAGCGGACCCTCGGACAAACTCAATGAAAAACTGTTTTTT.

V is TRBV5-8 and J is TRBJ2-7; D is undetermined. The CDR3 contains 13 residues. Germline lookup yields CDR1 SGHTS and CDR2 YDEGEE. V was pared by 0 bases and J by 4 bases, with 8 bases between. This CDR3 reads CASSLAPLYEQYF. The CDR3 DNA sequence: TGTGCCAGCAGCTTGGCGCCCCTGTACGAGCAGTACTTC.

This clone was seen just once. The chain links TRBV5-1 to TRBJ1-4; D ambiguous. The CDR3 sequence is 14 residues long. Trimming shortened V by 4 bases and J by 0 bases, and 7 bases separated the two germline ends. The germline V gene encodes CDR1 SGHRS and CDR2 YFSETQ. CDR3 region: CASSVAATNEKLFF. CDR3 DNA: TGCGCCAGCAGCGTGGCTGCAACTAATGAAAAACTGTTTTTT.

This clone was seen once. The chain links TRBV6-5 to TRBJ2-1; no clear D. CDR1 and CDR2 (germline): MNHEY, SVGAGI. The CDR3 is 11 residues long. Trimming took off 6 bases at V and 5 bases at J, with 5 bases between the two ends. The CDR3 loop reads CASSRNNEQFF. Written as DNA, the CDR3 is TGTGCCAGCAGCCGGAACAATGAGCAGTTCTTC.

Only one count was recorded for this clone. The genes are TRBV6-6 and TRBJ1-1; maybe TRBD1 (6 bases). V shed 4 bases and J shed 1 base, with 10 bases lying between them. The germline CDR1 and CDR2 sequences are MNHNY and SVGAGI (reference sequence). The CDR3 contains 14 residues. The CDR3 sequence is CASSLGTTNTEAFF. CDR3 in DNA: TGTGCCAGCAGTTTGGGGACAACGAACACTGAAGCTTTCTTT.

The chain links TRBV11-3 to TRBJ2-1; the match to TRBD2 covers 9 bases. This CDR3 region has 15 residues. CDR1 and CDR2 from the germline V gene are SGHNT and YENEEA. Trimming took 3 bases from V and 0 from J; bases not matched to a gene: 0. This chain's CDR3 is CASSFSGSSYNEQFF. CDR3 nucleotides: TGTGCCAGCAGCTTTAGCGGGAGCTCCTACAATGAGCAGTTCTTC.

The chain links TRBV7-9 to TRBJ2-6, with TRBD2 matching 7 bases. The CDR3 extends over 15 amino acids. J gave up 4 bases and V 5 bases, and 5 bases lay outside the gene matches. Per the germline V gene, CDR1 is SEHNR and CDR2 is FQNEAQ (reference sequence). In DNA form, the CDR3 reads TGTGCCAGCAGCCGCGGGGGAGGAGGGGCCAACGTCCTGACTTTC. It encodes CASSRGGGGANVLTF.

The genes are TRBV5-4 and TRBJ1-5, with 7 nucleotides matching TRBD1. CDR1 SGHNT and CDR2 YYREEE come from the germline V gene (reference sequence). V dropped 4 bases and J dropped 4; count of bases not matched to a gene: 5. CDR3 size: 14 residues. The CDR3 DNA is TGTGCCAGCAGCCCCGGGACAGATAATCAGCCCCAGCATTTT. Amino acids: CASSPGTDNQPQHF.

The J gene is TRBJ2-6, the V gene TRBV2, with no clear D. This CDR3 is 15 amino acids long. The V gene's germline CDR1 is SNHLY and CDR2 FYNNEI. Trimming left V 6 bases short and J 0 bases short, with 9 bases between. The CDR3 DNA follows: TGTGCCAGCAGGAAAGACATCTCTGGGGCCAACGTCCTGACTTTC. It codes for CASRKDISGANVLTF.

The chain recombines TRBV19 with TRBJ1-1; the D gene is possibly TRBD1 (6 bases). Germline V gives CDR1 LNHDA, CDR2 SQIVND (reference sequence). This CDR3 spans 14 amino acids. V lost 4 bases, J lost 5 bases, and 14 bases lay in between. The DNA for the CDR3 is TGTGCCAGTAGTAAACAGGGCGGAGGAACTGAAGCTTTCTTT. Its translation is CASSKQGGGTEAFF.

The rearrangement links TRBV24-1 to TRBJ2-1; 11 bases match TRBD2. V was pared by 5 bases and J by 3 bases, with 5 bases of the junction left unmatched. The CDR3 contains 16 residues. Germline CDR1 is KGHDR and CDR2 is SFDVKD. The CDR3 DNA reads TGTGCCACCAGTGGCCGCGGGACTAGCGGCTACAATGAGCAGTTCTTC. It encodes CATSGRGTSGYNEQFF.

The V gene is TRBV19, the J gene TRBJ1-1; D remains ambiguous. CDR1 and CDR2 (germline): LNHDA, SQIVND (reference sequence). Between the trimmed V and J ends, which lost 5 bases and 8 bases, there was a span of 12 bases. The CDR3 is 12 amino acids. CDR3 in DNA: TGTGCCAGTAGTCGCGACCTTGGGGAAGCTTTCTTT. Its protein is CASSRDLGEAFF.

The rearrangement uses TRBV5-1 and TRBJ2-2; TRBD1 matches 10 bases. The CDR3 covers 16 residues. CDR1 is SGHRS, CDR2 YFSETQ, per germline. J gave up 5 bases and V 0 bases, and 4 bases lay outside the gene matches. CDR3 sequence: CASSLARGQGTGELFF. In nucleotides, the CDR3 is TGCGCCAGCAGCTTGGCGCGGGGACAGGGGACCGGGGAGCTGTTTTTT.

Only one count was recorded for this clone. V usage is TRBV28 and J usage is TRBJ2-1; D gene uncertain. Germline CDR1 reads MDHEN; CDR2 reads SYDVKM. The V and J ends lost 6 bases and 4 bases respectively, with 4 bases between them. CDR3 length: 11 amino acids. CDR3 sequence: CASSLYNEQFF. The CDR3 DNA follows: TGTGCCAGCAGCCTTTACAATGAGCAGTTCTTC.